This T cell receptor (beta chain) was found in a study of graft-versus-host responses after intestinal transplantation. V dropped 2 bases and J dropped 7 bases, with 23 bases sitting between them. CDR1 SGHAT and CDR2 FQNNGV come from the germline V gene. This CDR3 is built from 17 residues. About this clone: What it binds is not known.

The repertoire was sequenced with immunoSEQ multiplex PCR; TCRdb's copy has only in-frame clones and lacks some. The data show 85,000 to 90,000 clones, approximately 90% seen once. This receptor was taken from a human donor who was the organ donor for an intestinal transplant. Sequencing was performed on unstimulated CD4+ T cells sorted from spleen or lymph node cells, taken before transplant. The chain joins TRBV11-2 to TRBJ1-2; tentative D call: TRBD1 (6 bases). CDR3 residues: CASSLKMMQGRWGGYTF. CDR3 nucleotides: TGTGCCAGCAGCTTAAAAATGATGCAGGGGCGCTGGGGTGGCTACACCTTC.